One and the same sample provided the 15 T cell receptor beta chains below, sequenced in a study of post-analysis software for immune sequencing data (dated by TCRdb to the mid-2010s). On the study overall, not on this receptor specifically: Four or five TRBV segments, including TRBV5-6, TRBV5-1 and TRBV20-1, were significantly more frequent in patients than controls.

Their target antigens are unknown. To prepare the library, PCR was applied. Sequencing used an Illumina HiSeq 2500. To reduce PCR and sequencing biases, unique molecular identifiers were incorporated into the TCR beta cDNA libraries. TCRdb reprocessed the public reads (quality trimming at Q25 with fastp, clone calling with MiXCR) and kept in-frame beta chains. Under each unique CDR3 protein, matching rows form one entry showing the most common genes and DNA. Here the sample has roughly 650,000 distinct CDR3 sequences; approximately 59% occur a single time. Around 11% of the sample comes from the top ten. The sequenced material came from blood. Source of these receptors: a girl aged 2-10 years with multiple sclerosis.

This clonotype has only one observation. This chain links TRBV21-1 with TRBJ2-4; no DNA check was done on the table's D call, TRBD1. TRBV21-1 constitutes a pseudogene. The CDR3 runs 16 residues. The CDR3 DNA reads TGTGCCAGCAGGACAGGGGACCATCTAGCCAAAAACATTCAGTACTTC. Residues: CASRTGDHLAKNIQYF.

The chain carries TRBV7-2 and TRBJ2-3, with D possibly TRBD2 on 6 matching bases. The CDR3 is 16 amino acids. Germline CDR1 SGHTA, CDR2 FQGNSA. V shed 7 bases and J shed 1 base, with 18 bases lying between them. The DNA of the CDR3 is TGTGCCAGCACGGCGTTGGAGGGGTTGGGCACAGATACGCAGTATTTT. This gives the protein CASTALEGLGTDTQYF.

V and J are TRBV10-3 and TRBJ1-2; TRBD1 aligns across 8 bases. The V segment lost 0 bases and the J segment 6 bases; nucleotides outside the gene matches: 9. The CDR3 extends over 16 amino acids. CDR1 and CDR2 (germline): ENHRY, SYGVKD. This CDR3 is CAISESMATGEDGYTF. The CDR3 DNA sequence: TGTGCCATCAGTGAGTCGATGGCGACAGGGGAGGATGGCTACACCTTC.

The V gene is TRBV10-1, the J gene TRBJ2-1, with 15 positions matching TRBD2. J gave up 0 bases and V 5 bases, and 5 bases lay outside the gene matches. The CDR3 covers 18 residues. Per the germline V gene, CDR1 is WNHNN and CDR2 is SYGVQD (reference sequence). CDR3 protein: CASSTGLAGGSSYNEQFF. DNA for the CDR3: TGCGCCAGCAGTACTGGACTAGCGGGGGGGAGCTCCTACAATGAGCAGTTCTTC.

V is TRBV29-1 and J is TRBJ1-4; 10 bases align to TRBD1. Germline V gene sequence: CDR1 SQVTM, CDR2 ANQGSEA. V trimming: 7 bases; J trimming: 7 bases; junction bases outside the gene matches: 6. The CDR3 totals 13 residues. CDR3 bases: TGCAGCGCCAGACAGGGGGCATTTGAAAAACTGTTTTTT. Encoded protein: CSARQGAFEKLFF.

The chain recombines TRBV12-3 or TRBV12-4 with TRBJ2-6; TRBD1 agrees at 7 bases. The CDR3 length is 17 residues. The ends lost 3 bases at V and 1 base at J; junction bases unmatched: 6. CDR3 protein: CASSFRDSLSGANVLTF. The CDR3 region has the DNA TGTGCCAGCAGTTTTCGGGACAGTCTTTCTGGGGCCAACGTCCTGACTTTC.

J is TRBJ2-7 and V is TRBV7-2, with TRBD1 as a possible D gene (6 bases). The CDR3 has 17 amino acids. CDR1 and CDR2 (germline): SGHTA, FQGNSA. Trimming stripped 4 bases from V and 4 bases from J, with 23 bases between. The CDR3 reads CASSSTRKRDTHYEQYF. DNA of the CDR3: TGTGCCAGCAGCTCCACAAGAAAACGGGACACTCATTACGAGCAGTACTTC.

The chain employs TRBV7-8 and TRBJ2-2, with D maybe TRBD2 (7 bases). Trimming shortened V by 2 bases and J by 4 bases, and 20 bases separated the two germline ends. The length of the CDR3 is 18 residues. CDR1 is SGHVS, CDR2 FQNEAQ, per germline. The CDR3 protein is CASSLSRRGRARTGELFF. CDR3 DNA: TGTGCCAGCAGCTTAAGTCGTAGGGGGAGGGCCCGCACCGGGGAGCTGTTTTTT. The whole variable domain, remainder taken from reference TRBV7-8 and TRBJ2-2, is GAGVSQSPRYKVAKRGQDVALRCDPISGHVSLFWYQQALGQGPEFLTYFQNEAQLDKSGLPSDRFFAERPEGSVSTLKIQRTQQEDSAVYLCASSLSRRGRARTGELFFGEGSRLTVL.

This clonotype was seen only once. CDR3 sequence: CASSLPGGFNEQYF. CDR3 nucleotide sequence: TGCGCCAGCAGCTTGCCCGGGGGGTTCAACGAGCAGTACTTC. This chain joins TRBV5-1 and TRBJ2-5; TRBD2 matches at 7 bases. The J call may be mistaken, given a closer DNA end match to TRBJ2-7. Germline lookup yields CDR1 SGHRS and CDR2 YFSETQ. This CDR3 comprises 14 residues.

This chain connects TRBV5-1 to TRBJ2-2; 7 bases align to TRBD1. CDR3 length equals 16 residues. V lost 3 bases, J lost 3 bases, and 8 bases stayed unmatched. Looked up from germline, CDR1 is SGHRS and CDR2 is YFSETQ. The CDR3 sequence: CASSYGDRTYTGELFF. The DNA for the CDR3 is TGCGCCAGCAGCTACGGGGACAGAACTTACACCGGGGAGCTGTTTTTT. The full variable domain, completed using reference TRBV5-1 and TRBJ2-2, is KAGVTQTPRYLIKTRGQQVTLSCSPISGHRSVSWYQQTPGQGLQFLFEYFSETQRNKGNFPGRFSGRQFSNSRSEMNVSTLELGDSALYLCASSYGDRTYTGELFFGEGSRLTVL.

The chain combines TRBV12-3 or TRBV12-4 with TRBJ1-2, with D possibly matching TRBD1 (5 bases). Between the trimmed V and J ends, which lost 3 bases and 8 bases, there was a span of 13 bases. The CDR3 covers 13 residues. The CDR3: CASSFGRVIGYTF. The CDR3 DNA is TGTGCCAGCAGTTTTGGCAGGGTCATAGGCTACACCTTC.

The V gene is TRBV20-1, the J gene TRBJ2-7; D uncertain. This CDR3 has 12 residues. The V end was cut by 4 bases, the J end by 5 bases, with 12 bases between. Per germline, CDR1 DFQATT and CDR2 SNEGSKA (reference sequence). Here the CDR3 DNA reads TGCAGTGCTACCGTAACATGGGACGAGCAGTACTTC. This codes for CSATVTWDEQYF.

The V and J genes are TRBV28 and TRBJ2-7, with 10 bases matching TRBD2. The end of the DNA is better explained by TRBJ2-5, so the J call may be wrong. The CDR3 length is 13 residues. Germline V gene sequence: CDR1 MDHEN, CDR2 SYDVKM. In DNA, the CDR3 is TGTGCCACCGGGATGACTAGCGGGGAGACCCAGTACTTC. Its protein product is CATGMTSGETQYF.

J is TRBJ1-1 and V is TRBV20-1; D is ambiguous. The CDR3 totals 14 residues. Germline V gives CDR1 DFQATT, CDR2 SNEGSKA (reference sequence). Trimming cost V 0 bases and J 5 bases, with 13 bases left between them. As DNA, the CDR3 is TGCAGTGCTAGAGATCTGAATCCAAGGACTGAAGCTTTCTTT. This sequence encodes CSARDLNPRTEAFF.

The J gene is TRBJ2-5, the V gene TRBV3-1, with 7 bases aligning to TRBD1. The germline V gene encodes CDR1 LGHDT and CDR2 YNNKEL (reference sequence). Losses at the gene ends were 4 bases for V and 4 bases for J; bases not matched to a gene: 9. This CDR3 is built from 15 residues. The CDR3 bases are TGTGCCAGCAGCCTTCTGGGACAGAACGGAGAGACCCAGTACTTC. The encoded protein is CASSLLGQNGETQYF.